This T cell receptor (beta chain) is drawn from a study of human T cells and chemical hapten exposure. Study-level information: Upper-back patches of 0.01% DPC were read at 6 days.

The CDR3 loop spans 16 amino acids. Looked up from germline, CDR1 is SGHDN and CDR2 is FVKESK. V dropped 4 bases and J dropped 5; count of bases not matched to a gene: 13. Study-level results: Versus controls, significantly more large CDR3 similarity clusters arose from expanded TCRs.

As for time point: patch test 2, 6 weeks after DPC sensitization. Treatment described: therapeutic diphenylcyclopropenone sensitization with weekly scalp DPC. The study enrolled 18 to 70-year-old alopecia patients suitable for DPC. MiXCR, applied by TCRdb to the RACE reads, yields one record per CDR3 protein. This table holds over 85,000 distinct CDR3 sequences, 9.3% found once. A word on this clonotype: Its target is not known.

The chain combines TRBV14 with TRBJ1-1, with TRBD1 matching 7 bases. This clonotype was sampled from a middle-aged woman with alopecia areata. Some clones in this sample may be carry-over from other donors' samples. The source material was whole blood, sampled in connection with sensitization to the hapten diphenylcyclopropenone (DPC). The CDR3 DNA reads TGTGCCAGCAGCCGGCAACTAGGGGGCATGGGGACTGAAGCTTTCTTT. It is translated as CASSRQLGGMGTEAFF.